The sequence of this T cell receptor (beta chain) was determined in a study of blood T cell repertoires in COVID-19. Trimming removed 2 bases from V and 4 bases from J, with 9 bases in between. Germline V CDR1 and CDR2: MNHEY, SVGEGT. There are 13 residues in the CDR3. Original analysis: From reference gene primer amplification, estimates of nucleated cell counts were derived. Here immunoSEQ multiplex PCR was the method, and the copy in TCRdb shows in-frame clones only, minus some. V and J calls and clone size are those listed in that table; D and trimming were worked out from the DNA. The table shows tens of thousands of clones, with just over 85% occurring only once.

Material for sequencing was peripheral blood. V usage is TRBV6-2 or TRBV6-3 and J usage is TRBJ2-7; perhaps TRBD2 as D (6 bases). The TCR was taken from an elderly man with acute or convalescent COVID-19. This CDR3 reads CASSYGAGYEQYF. The CDR3 DNA reads TGTGCCAGCAGTTACGGGGCGGGGTACGAGCAGTACTTC.